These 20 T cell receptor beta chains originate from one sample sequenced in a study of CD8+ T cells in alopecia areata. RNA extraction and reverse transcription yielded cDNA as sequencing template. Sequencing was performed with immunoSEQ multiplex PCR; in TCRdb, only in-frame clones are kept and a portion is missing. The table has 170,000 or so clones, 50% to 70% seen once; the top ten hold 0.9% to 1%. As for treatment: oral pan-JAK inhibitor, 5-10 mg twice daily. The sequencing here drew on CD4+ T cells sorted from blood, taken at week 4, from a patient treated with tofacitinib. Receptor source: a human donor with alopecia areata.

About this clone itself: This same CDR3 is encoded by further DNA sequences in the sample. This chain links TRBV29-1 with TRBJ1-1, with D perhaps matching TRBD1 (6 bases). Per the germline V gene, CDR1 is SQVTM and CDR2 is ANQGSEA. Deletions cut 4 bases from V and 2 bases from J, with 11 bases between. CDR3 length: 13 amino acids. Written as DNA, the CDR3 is TGCAGCGTTGGTAGACAGGTAAACACTGAAGCTTTCTTT. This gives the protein CSVGRQVNTEAFF.

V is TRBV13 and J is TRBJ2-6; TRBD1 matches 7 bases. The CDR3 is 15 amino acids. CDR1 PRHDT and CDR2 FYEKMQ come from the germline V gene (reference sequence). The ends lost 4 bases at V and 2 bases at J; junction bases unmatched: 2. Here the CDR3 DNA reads TGTGCCAGCAGCTCGGGGACAGCTGGGGCCAACGTCCTGACTTTC. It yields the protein CASSSGTAGANVLTF.

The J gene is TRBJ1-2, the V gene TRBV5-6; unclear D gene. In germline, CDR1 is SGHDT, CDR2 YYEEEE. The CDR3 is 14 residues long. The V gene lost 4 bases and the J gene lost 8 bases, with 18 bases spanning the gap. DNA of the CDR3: TGTGCCAGCAGCAATCCCCCTCTCGAGGCGGGCTACACCTTC. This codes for CASSNPPLEAGYTF.

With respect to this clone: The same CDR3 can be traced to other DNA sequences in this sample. In DNA form, the CDR3 reads TGCGCCAGCAGCTTGAACAGCAACACTGAAGCTTTCTTT. Protein sequence: CASSLNSNTEAFF. The chain combines TRBV5-1 with TRBJ1-1; no clear D. The CDR3 contains 13 residues. With 1 base removed from V and 2 bases from J, the gap between germline ends came to 6 bases. Germline CDR1 and CDR2: SGHRS and YFSETQ. Full variable domain (missing parts from reference TRBV5-1 and TRBJ1-1): KAGVTQTPRYLIKTRGQQVTLSCSPISGHRSVSWYQQTPGQGLQFLFEYFSETQRNKGNFPGRFSGRQFSNSRSEMNVSTLELGDSALYLCASSLNSNTEAFFGQGTRLTVV.

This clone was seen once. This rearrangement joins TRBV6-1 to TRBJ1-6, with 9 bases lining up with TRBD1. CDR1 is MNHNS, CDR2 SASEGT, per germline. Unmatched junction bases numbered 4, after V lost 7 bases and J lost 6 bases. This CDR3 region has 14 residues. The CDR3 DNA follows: TGTGCCAGCACCCTGGACAGGGGTAATTCACCCCTCCACTTT. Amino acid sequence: CASTLDRGNSPLHF.

The DNA for the CDR3 is TGTGCCAGCAGCTTCGAGCGAGAGACCCAGTACTTC. This gives the protein CASSFERETQYF. The chain recombines TRBV11-1 with TRBJ2-5; D unclear. Germline CDR1 and CDR2: SGHAT and FQDESV (reference sequence). Between the trimmed V and J ends, which lost 3 bases and 4 bases, there was a span of 6 bases. The CDR3 is 12 amino acids.

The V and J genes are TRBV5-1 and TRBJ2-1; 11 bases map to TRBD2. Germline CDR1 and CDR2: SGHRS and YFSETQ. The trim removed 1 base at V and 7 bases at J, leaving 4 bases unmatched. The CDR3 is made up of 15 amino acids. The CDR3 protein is CASSLLAGGPNEQFF. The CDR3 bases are TGCGCCAGCAGCTTGTTAGCGGGGGGGCCGAATGAGCAGTTCTTC.

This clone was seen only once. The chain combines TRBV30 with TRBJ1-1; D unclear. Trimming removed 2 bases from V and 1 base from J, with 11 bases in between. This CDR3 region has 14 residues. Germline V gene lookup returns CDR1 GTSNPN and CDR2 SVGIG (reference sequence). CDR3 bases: TGTGCCTGGAGTAAGCGGGCCGGGAACACTGAAGCTTTCTTT. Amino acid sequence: CAWSKRAGNTEAFF. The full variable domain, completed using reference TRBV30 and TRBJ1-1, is SQTIHQWPATLVQPVGSPLSLECTVEGTSNPNLYWYRQAAGRGLQLLFYSVGIGQISSEVPQNLSASRPQDRQFILSSKKLLLSDSGFYLCAWSKRAGNTEAFFGQGTRLTVV.

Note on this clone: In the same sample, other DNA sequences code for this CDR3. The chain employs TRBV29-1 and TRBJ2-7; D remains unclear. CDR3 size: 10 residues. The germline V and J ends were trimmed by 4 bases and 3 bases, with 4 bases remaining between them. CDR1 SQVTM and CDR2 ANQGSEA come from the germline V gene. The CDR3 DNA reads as TGCAGCGTTGGAGACTACGAGCAGTACTTC. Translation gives CSVGDYEQYF.

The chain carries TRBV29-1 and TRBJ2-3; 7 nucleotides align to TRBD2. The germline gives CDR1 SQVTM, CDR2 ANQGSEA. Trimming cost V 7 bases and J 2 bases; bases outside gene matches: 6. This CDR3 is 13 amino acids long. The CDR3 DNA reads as TGCAGCGCCGGGGAGGGACTCACAGATACGCAGTATTTT. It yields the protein CSAGEGLTDTQYF.

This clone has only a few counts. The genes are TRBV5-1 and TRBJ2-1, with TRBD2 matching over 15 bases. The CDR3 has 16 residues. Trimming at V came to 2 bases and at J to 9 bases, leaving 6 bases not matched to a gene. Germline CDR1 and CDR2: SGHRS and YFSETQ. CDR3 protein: CASSFGLAGGPGEQFF. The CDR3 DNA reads TGCGCCAGCAGCTTCGGACTAGCGGGGGGGCCGGGTGAGCAGTTCTTC.

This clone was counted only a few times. The CDR3 reads CASSPGTYEQYF. Written as DNA, the CDR3 is TGTGCCAGCTCACCAGGTACCTACGAGCAGTACTTC. The rearrangement uses TRBV18 and TRBJ2-7; no definite D call. Trimming pared 2 bases from V and 2 bases from J, leaving 4 bases between. Germline assignment: CDR1 KGHSH and CDR2 LQKENI. This CDR3 contains 12 residues.

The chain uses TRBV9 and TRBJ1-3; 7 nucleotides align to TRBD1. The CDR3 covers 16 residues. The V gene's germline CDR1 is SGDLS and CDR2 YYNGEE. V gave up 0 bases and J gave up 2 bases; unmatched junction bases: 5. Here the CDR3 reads CASSVETGTAGNTIYF. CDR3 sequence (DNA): TGTGCCAGCAGCGTAGAGACAGGGACCGCTGGAAACACCATATATTTT.

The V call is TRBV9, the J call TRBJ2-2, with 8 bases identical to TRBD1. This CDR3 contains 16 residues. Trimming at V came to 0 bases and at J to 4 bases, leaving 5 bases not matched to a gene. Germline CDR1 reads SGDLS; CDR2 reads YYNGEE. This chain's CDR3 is CASSVGQGAVTGELFF. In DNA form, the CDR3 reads TGTGCCAGCAGCGTAGGTCAGGGGGCCGTCACCGGGGAGCTGTTTTTT. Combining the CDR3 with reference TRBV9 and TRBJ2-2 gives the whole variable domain DSGVTQTPKHLITATGQRVTLRCSPRSGDLSVYWYQQSLDQGLQFLIQYYNGEERAKGNILERFSAQQFPDLHSELNLSSLELGDSALYFCASSVGQGAVTGELFFGEGSRLTVL.

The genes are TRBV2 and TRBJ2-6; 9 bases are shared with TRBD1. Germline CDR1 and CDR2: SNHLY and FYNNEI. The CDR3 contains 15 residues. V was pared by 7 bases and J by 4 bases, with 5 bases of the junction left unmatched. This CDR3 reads CASNRDRAGANVLTF. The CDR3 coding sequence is TGTGCCAGCAACCGGGACAGGGCCGGGGCCAACGTCCTGACTTTC. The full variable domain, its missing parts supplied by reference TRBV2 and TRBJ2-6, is EPEVTQTPSHQVTQMGQEVILRCVPISNHLYFYWYRQILGQKVEFLVSFYNNEISEKSEIFDDQFSVERPDGSNFTLKIRSTKLEDSAMYFCASNRDRAGANVLTFGAGSRLTVL.

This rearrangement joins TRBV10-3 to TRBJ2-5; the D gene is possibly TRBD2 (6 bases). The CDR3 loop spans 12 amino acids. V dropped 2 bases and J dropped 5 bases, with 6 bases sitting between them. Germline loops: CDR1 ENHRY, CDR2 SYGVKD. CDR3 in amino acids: CAISEGGETQYF. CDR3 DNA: TGTGCCATCAGTGAGGGAGGGGAGACCCAGTACTTC.

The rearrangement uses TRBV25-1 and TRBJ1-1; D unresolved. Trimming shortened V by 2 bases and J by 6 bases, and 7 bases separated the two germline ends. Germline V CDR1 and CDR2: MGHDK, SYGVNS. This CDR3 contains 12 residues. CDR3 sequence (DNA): TGTGCCAGCAGTGAACTGGAATCTGAAGCTTTCTTT. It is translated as CASSELESEAFF.

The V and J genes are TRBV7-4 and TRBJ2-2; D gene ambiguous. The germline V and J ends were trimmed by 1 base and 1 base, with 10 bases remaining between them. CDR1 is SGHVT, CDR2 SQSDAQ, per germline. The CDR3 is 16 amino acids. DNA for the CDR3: TGTGCCAGCAGCTTAGATGGCAGACAGAACACCGGGGAGCTGTTTTTT. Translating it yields CASSLDGRQNTGELFF.

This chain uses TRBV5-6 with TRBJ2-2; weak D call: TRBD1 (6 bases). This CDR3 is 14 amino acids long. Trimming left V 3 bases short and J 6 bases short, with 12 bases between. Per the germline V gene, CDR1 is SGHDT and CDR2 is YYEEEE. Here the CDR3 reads CASSSLQGSGELFF. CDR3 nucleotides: TGTGCCAGCAGCTCACTACAGGGATCCGGGGAGCTGTTTTTT.

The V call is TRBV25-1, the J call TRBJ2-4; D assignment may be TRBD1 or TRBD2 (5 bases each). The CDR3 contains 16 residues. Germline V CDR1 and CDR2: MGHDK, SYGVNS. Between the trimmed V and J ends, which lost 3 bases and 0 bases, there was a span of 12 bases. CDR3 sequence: CASSEFGGIAKNIQYF. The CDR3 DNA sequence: TGTGCCAGCAGTGAGTTTGGGGGAATAGCCAAAAACATTCAGTACTTC.